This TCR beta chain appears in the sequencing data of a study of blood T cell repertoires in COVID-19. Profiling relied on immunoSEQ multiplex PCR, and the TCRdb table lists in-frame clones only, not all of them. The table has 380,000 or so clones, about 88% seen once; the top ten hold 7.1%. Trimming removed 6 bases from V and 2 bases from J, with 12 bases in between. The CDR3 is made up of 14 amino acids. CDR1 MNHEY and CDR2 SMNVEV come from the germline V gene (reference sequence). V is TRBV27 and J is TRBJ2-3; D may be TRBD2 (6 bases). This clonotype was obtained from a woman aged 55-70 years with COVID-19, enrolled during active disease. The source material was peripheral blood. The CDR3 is CASREGRHTDTQYF. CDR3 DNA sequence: TGTGCCAGCAGGGAGGGACGACACACAGATACGCAGTATTTT.